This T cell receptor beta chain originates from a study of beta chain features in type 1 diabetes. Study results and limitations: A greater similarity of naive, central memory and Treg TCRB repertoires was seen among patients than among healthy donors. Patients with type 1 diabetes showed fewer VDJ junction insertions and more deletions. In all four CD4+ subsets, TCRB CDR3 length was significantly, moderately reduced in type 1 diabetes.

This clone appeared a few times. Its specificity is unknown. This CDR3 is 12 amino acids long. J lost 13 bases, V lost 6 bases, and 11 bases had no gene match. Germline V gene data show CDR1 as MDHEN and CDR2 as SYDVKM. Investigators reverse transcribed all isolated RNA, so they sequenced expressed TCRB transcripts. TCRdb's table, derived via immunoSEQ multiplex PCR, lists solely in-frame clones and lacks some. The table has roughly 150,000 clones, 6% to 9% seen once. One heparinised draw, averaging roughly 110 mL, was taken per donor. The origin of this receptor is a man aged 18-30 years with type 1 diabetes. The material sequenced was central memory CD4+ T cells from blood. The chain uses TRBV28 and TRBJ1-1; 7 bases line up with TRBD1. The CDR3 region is CASRPTGFGGFF. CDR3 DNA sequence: TGTGCCAGCAGACCGACAGGGTTTGGTGGTTTCTTT.